The entry below gives a single T cell receptor (beta chain) sequence along with its context. Its target is unknown. The data belong to a study of tumor-infiltrating lymphocytes in primary liver carcinoma. Overall study results and limits: The proportion of top clones found throughout all five tumor regions was only about 7.5-24%.

The tissue used was unsorted bulk material of about 20-33 mg. RNA and DNA were co-extracted from it with the AllPrep DNA/RNA mini kit. HBV chronically infected the treatment-naive patients. The germline V and J ends were trimmed by 6 bases and 11 bases, with 19 bases remaining between them. CDR1 is MDHEN, CDR2 SYDVKM, per germline. The CDR3 extends over 13 amino acids. Constant-region priming of approximately 0.55 ug total RNA yielded TCR beta cDNA. Sequencing libraries for TCR beta derived from three nested multiplex PCR rounds that used slightly modified ARM-PCR. TRBV1-TRBV30 forward primers and a C-beta reverse primer were used in the first two PCR rounds, which each ran for 9 to 10 cycles. TCRdb fed the multiplex PCR reads into MiXCR, producing one record per CDR3 protein. The table lists 95,000 to 100,000 distinct CDR3 sequences, about two thirds of them singletons.

The chain couples TRBV28 to TRBJ1-2; D gene unclear. The material sequenced was liver tumor tissue from sampling region 2. As to subset: tumor region T2, inferior pole. This clonotype originated in an older woman with primary liver carcinoma and hepatitis B virus infection. The CDR3 coding sequence is TGTGCCAGCAGCCCCTGGACCACGCGGGGTTACACCTTC. Translation gives CASSPWTTRGYTF.